The rows below give T cell receptor beta chains drawn from one sample of a study of shared clonotypes between healthy human individuals. Assay used: immunoSEQ multiplex PCR; TCRdb lists only in-frame clones, some missing. This sample has about 490,000 clones; around three quarters occur once, and the top ten carry 9.5% to 15%. Sequenced: PBMCs. The origin of the receptors is a middle-aged woman in good health. Some clones in this sample may be carry-over from other donors' samples. CDR3s include the opening cysteine and the closing phenylalanine or tryptophan. The D gene is left open where the match is weak. The size of a clone is reported for some rows only, either as once, few or many, or as a class for expanded clones.

V gene	D gene	clone size	J gene	CDR3 DNA	CDR3 protein
TRBV7-2	NA	NA	TRBJ1-5	TGTGCCAGCAGCTTACGGGAGTGGCAGCCCCAGCATTTT	CASSLREWQPQHF
TRBV5-1	NA	many	TRBJ1-4	TGCGCCAGCAGTATAGGGGGGGCGAGTCGCGATGAAAAACTGTTTTTT	CASSIGGASRDEKLFF
TRBV28	TRBD2	NA	TRBJ2-7	TGTGCCAGCAGTTTCCCCATAGGGACTAGCGGCTACGAGCAGTACTTC	CASSFPIGTSGYEQYF
TRBV5-1	NA	NA	TRBJ2-5	TGCGCCAGCAGCTTGGAGGCCACAGAGACCCAGTACTTC	CASSLEATETQYF
TRBV4-1	NA	NA	TRBJ2-3	TGCGCCAGCAGCCAACCTCCTCTATGGGGCACCCGGGGCACAGATACGCAGTATTTT	CASSQPPLWGTRGTDTQYF
TRBV7-2	NA	NA	TRBJ1-6	TGTGCCAGCAGCTTCTATAATTCACCCCTCCACTTT	CASSFYNSPLHF
TRBV5-8	NA	NA	TRBJ2-3	TGTGCCAGCAGCCCACAGGGTATGTCCACAGATACGCAGTATTTT	CASSPQGMSTDTQYF
TRBV4-3	NA	NA	TRBJ1-1	TGCGCCAGCAGCCCTAACCTTCGGACAGTGAACACTGAAGCTTTCTTT	CASSPNLRTVNTEAFF
TRBV28	NA	NA	TRBJ1-2	TGTGCCAGCAGTTGGGCGGACTATGGCTACACCTTC	CASSWADYGYTF
TRBV10-1	TRBD1	NA	TRBJ2-4	TGCGCCAGCAGTGAATCTGGGACAGGGGCTGTAGCCAAAAACATTCAGTACTTC	CASSESGTGAVAKNIQYF